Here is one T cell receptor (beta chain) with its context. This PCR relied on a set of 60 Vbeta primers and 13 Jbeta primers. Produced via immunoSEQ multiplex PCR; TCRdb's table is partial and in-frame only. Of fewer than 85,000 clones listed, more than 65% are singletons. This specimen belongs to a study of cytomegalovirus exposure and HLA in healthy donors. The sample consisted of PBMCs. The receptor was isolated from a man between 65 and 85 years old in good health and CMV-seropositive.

CDR3 nucleotides: TGTGCCAGCAGTTACCAAGGGGGATACACTGAAGCTTTCTTT. It encodes CASSYQGGYTEAFF. V usage is TRBV27 and J usage is TRBJ1-1, with D perhaps TRBD1 (6 bases). Germline CDR1 and CDR2: MNHEY and SMNVEV (reference sequence). Trimming removed 4 bases at V and 3 bases at J, with 12 bases between. This CDR3 has 14 amino acids.